The 18 T cell receptor beta chains below come from one sample, sequenced in a study of beta chain features in type 1 diabetes. Sequencing targeted expressed TCRB transcripts, as all isolated RNA had been reverse transcribed. Some clones are missing from TCRdb's copy, which holds only in-frame ones; the method was immunoSEQ multiplex PCR. The repertoire holds 810,000 or so clones, 15% to 20% seen once, with about 0.02% in the top ten. What was sequenced was naive CD4+ T cells from blood. The receptors stem from a woman aged 18-29 years in good health.

This clone was recorded a few times. The CDR3 coding sequence is TGCGCCAGCAGCCACAGCACAAGCGGGGCCACTTACGAGCAGTACTTC. It translates to CASSHSTSGATYEQYF. The chain is built from TRBV4-3 and TRBJ2-7; the match to TRBD2 covers 7 bases. The CDR3 spans 16 residues. Germline values: CDR1 LGHNA, CDR2 YSLEER. J gave up 4 bases and V 3 bases, and 12 bases lay outside the gene matches.

The chain uses TRBV18 and TRBJ2-1, with D tentatively TRBD2 (6 bases). Germline CDR1 KGHSH, CDR2 LQKENI. The CDR3 has 16 amino acids. V lost 0 bases, J lost 6 bases, and 15 bases lay in between. The CDR3 coding sequence is TGTGCCAGCTCACCACCCGGGAGTACGGTTTTCAATGAGCAGTTCTTC. Translating it yields CASSPPGSTVFNEQFF.

This chain connects TRBV15 to TRBJ2-4, with a weak D call TRBD2 (6 bases). Germline V gene data show CDR1 as LNHNV and CDR2 as YYDKDF (reference sequence). Deletions cut 1 base from V and 8 bases from J, with 15 bases between. This CDR3 contains 15 residues. CDR3 residues: CATSRAAIWGDIQYF. The CDR3 nucleotides read TGTGCCACCAGCAGAGCCGCTATTTGGGGGGACATTCAGTACTTC.

The chain links TRBV10-3 to TRBJ2-2; D call uncertain. The CDR3 has 14 amino acids. The germline CDR1 and CDR2 sequences are ENHRY and SYGVKD. The germline V and J ends were trimmed by 7 bases and 0 bases, with 9 bases remaining between them. The CDR3 DNA reads as TGTGCCATCATGCCCTCCGCGAACACCGGGGAGCTGTTTTTT. This encodes CAIMPSANTGELFF.

This chain joins TRBV18 and TRBJ2-1; the match to TRBD2 covers 7 bases. Trimming removed 1 base from V and 6 bases from J; junction bases left unmatched: 6. CDR1 and CDR2 (germline): KGHSH, LQKENI. This CDR3 comprises 15 residues. This chain's CDR3 is CASSPLGLGRNEQFF. CDR3 nucleotides: TGTGCCAGCTCACCACTCGGACTAGGACGCAATGAGCAGTTCTTC.

The V gene is TRBV27, the J gene TRBJ2-5; TRBD1 matches 7 bases. Losses at the gene ends were 3 bases for V and 4 bases for J; bases not matched to a gene: 2. The CDR3 loop spans 13 amino acids. CDR1 is MNHEY, CDR2 SMNVEV, per germline (reference sequence). The CDR3 coding sequence is TGTGCCAGCAGTTTCAACAGGGGAGAGACCCAGTACTTC. Translation: CASSFNRGETQYF.

This clone was recorded a few times. The chain couples TRBV6-5 to TRBJ2-2, with TRBD1 matching 8 bases. This CDR3 contains 15 residues. V trimming: 4 bases; J trimming: 5 bases; junction bases outside the gene matches: 6. Germline assignment: CDR1 MNHEY and CDR2 SVGAGI. The CDR3 loop reads CASSSQGAGTGELFF. CDR3 in DNA: TGTGCCAGCAGTTCGCAGGGGGCCGGGACCGGGGAGCTGTTTTTT.

The chain carries TRBV2 and TRBJ2-1, with 11 positions matching TRBD2. From germline, CDR1 is SNHLY and CDR2 FYNNEI. V dropped 5 bases and J dropped 0; count of bases not matched to a gene: 9. This CDR3 comprises 18 residues. The CDR3 loop is CASSTRILAGGSYNEQFF. CDR3 sequence (DNA): TGTGCCAGCAGTACAAGAATTCTAGCGGGAGGCTCCTACAATGAGCAGTTCTTC. The whole variable domain, remainder taken from reference TRBV2 and TRBJ2-1, is EPEVTQTPSHQVTQMGQEVILRCVPISNHLYFYWYRQILGQKVEFLVSFYNNEISEKSEIFDDQFSVERPDGSNFTLKIRSTKLEDSAMYFCASSTRILAGGSYNEQFFGPGTRLTVL.

In nucleotides, the CDR3 is TGCGCCAGCAGCCGAGGACTAGCGGGCACAGATACGCAGTATTTT. This gives the protein CASSRGLAGTDTQYF. The chain joins TRBV5-1 to TRBJ2-3; 10 positions agree with TRBD2. V was pared by 4 bases and J by 1 base, with 3 bases of the junction left unmatched. From germline, CDR1 is SGHRS and CDR2 YFSETQ. The length of the CDR3 is 15 residues.

This chain connects TRBV4-3 to TRBJ2-2; D is possibly TRBD1 (5 bases). The CDR3 contains 14 residues. The V end was cut by 3 bases, the J end by 7 bases, with 12 bases between. Germline CDR1 reads LGHNA; CDR2 reads YSLEER. The DNA for the CDR3 is TGCGCCAGCAGCCAGACAGTTTATGGCGGGGAGCTGTTTTTT. Residues: CASSQTVYGGELFF.

The rearrangement links TRBV27 to TRBJ2-1; D is ambiguous. CDR3 length: 15 amino acids. V lost 5 bases and J 0 bases, leaving 11 bases between the germline ends. Germline CDR1 and CDR2: MNHEY and SMNVEV (reference sequence). The CDR3 DNA reads as TGTGCCAGCAGTCCCCGAGGCACCTCCTACAATGAGCAGTTCTTC. Amino acid sequence: CASSPRGTSYNEQFF.

In DNA form, the CDR3 reads TGTGCCAGCAGTGGAAAGCGGAGGGGGAGCACAGATACGCAGTATTTT. This gives the protein CASSGKRRGSTDTQYF. J is TRBJ2-3 and V is TRBV2; D tentatively fits TRBD1 or TRBD2 (6 bases each). In germline, CDR1 is SNHLY, CDR2 FYNNEI. V lost 4 bases, J lost 0 bases, and 14 bases lay in between. The CDR3 extends over 16 amino acids.

Comment on this clone: Other DNA sequences from this sample encode an identical CDR3 as well. The rearrangement links TRBV4-3 to TRBJ2-6; D not certain. The CDR3 is 15 amino acids. V dropped 0 bases and J dropped 1 base, with 4 bases sitting between them. Per the germline V gene, CDR1 is LGHNA and CDR2 is YSLEER. The CDR3 loop reads CASSQELSGANVLTF. In nucleotides, the CDR3 is TGCGCCAGCAGCCAAGAATTATCTGGGGCCAACGTCCTGACTTTC.

As concerns this clone: This CDR3 is also generated by other DNA sequences in the sample. V is TRBV7-2 and J is TRBJ2-7; possible D gene TRBD1, 5 bases. V lost 5 bases to trimming and J lost 1 base, with 12 bases between them. Looked up from germline, CDR1 is SGHTA and CDR2 is FQGNSA. The CDR3 consists of 14 residues. This CDR3 reads CASSPQKGSYEQYF. The CDR3 bases are TGTGCCAGCAGCCCCCAGAAGGGGTCCTACGAGCAGTACTTC.

V usage is TRBV5-8 and J usage is TRBJ2-7, with no clear D. Germline V gives CDR1 SGHTS, CDR2 YDEGEE. V was cut by 2 bases and J by 0 bases, with 9 bases left in between. This CDR3 region has 14 residues. This CDR3 reads CASSFRAVSYEQYF. In DNA, the CDR3 is TGTGCCAGCAGCTTCCGGGCCGTCTCCTACGAGCAGTACTTC.

The chain joins TRBV2 to TRBJ2-7; the D call may be TRBD1 or TRBD2 (5 bases each). V lost 6 bases and J 1 base, leaving 16 bases between the germline ends. Germline CDR1 SNHLY, CDR2 FYNNEI. The CDR3 runs to 15 residues. CDR3 sequence reads: CASREQPGTSYEQYF. The CDR3 DNA reads as TGTGCCAGCAGGGAACAGCCCGGGACGTCCTACGAGCAGTACTTC. Drawing the rest from reference TRBV2 and TRBJ2-7, the complete variable domain is EPEVTQTPSHQVTQMGQEVILRCVPISNHLYFYWYRQILGQKVEFLVSFYNNEISEKSEIFDDQFSVERPDGSNFTLKIRSTKLEDSAMYFCASREQPGTSYEQYFGPGTRLTVT.

This clone was recorded a few times. The rearrangement links TRBV6-5 to TRBJ2-7; the D gene is possibly TRBD2 (5 bases). The CDR3 sequence is 12 residues long. Germline values: CDR1 MNHEY, CDR2 SVGAGI. Deletions cut 2 bases from V and 6 bases from J, with 8 bases between. CDR3 DNA sequence: TGTGCCAGCAGTTACGTACGGGGCGAGCAGTACTTC. Its protein is CASSYVRGEQYF.

The J gene is TRBJ2-1, the V gene TRBV4-1, with TRBD2 identical over 16 bases. CDR1 and CDR2 from the germline V gene are MGHRA and YSYEKL. The CDR3 runs to 16 residues. The V and J ends lost 8 bases and 6 bases, in that order; junction bases with no gene match: 7. The CDR3 DNA reads as TGCGCCAGCCCCCCGGGGACTAGCGGGAGGGGCAATGAGCAGTTCTTC. Translation gives CASPPGTSGRGNEQFF.